This T cell receptor (beta chain) originates from a study of response to subunit inactivated influenza vaccine. MiXCR was run by TCRdb on the RT-PCR reads, yielding one entry per CDR3 protein. The sample yields around 490,000 distinct CDR3 sequences, around 8% seen once. Study findings and constraints: Each seasonal flu vaccination may recruit only limited new T cells, authors suggested.

A note on this clonotype: The antigen is not known. Germline and junction disagree at one end, which may indicate a read error.

The length of the CDR3 is 16 residues. Germline V lookup: CDR1 SGHTA, CDR2 FQGNSA. V and J are TRBV7-2 and TRBJ2-3; maybe TRBD2 (6 bases). Sequenced material: PBMCs from blood, taken around 2 years after vaccination. The sequence derives from a man aged 50 to 69 who received an inactivated influenza vaccine. This chain's CDR3 is CASRLAVQRYTDTQYF. CDR3 bases: TGTGCCAGCAGGTTAGCGGTTCAGCGGTACACAGATACGCAGTATTTT.